A selection of T cell receptor beta chains follows, all from one sample in a study of blood T cell repertoires in COVID-19. Generated by immunoSEQ multiplex PCR, the TCRdb table keeps only in-frame clones and is missing some. Of about 36,000 clones listed, around four fifths were seen once; the top ten hold around 14%. The source material was peripheral blood. These receptors originate from a human donor in a cohort sampled during active COVID-19. Each CDR3 is given with its conserved first and last residue. A D gene is named only where the DNA matches it firmly. Some rows have no size entry. The others give once, few or many, or a class for an expanded clone.

V gene	clone size	J gene	D gene	CDR3 DNA	CDR3 protein
TRBV20-1	-	TRBJ2-1	TRBD2	TGCAGTGCTAGTGTGACTAGCGGGGGCTACATTGAGCAGTTCTTC	CSASVTSGGYIEQFF
TRBV6-1	-	TRBJ1-5	-	TGTGCCAGCAGTGATTCCGTAAATCAGCCCCAGCATTTT	CASSDSVNQPQHF
TRBV11-3	-	TRBJ2-1	-	TGTGCCAGCAGCTTAGATCGTCTAGGGGTTCGCAATGAGCAGTTCTTC	CASSLDRLGVRNEQFF
TRBV5-1	-	TRBJ1-1	-	TGCGCCAGCAGCTTTACAGGGATGAACACTGAAGCTTTCTTT	CASSFTGMNTEAFF
TRBV7-9	-	TRBJ1-2	-	TGTGCCAGCAGCTTAGCAGGGGGTTATGGCTACACCTTC	CASSLAGGYGYTF
TRBV7-3	-	TRBJ2-5	TRBD1	TGTGCCAGCAGCTTCGACAGGGGGGAGACCCAGTACTTC	CASSFDRGETQYF
TRBV6-1	-	TRBJ2-3	-	TGTGCCAGCAGTGATCTACTACGCACAGATACGCAGTATTTT	CASSDLLRTDTQYF
TRBV28	-	TRBJ2-5	-	TGTGCCAGCAGTTTCGGTTGGGCGGGGGCCGTCCCGTGGGAGACCCAGTACTTC	CASSFGWAGAVPWETQYF
TRBV20-1	-	TRBJ2-5	TRBD2	TGCAGTGCTAGTGGGATGCCGGGACTAGGGGAAGAGACCCAGTACTTC	CSASGMPGLGEETQYF
TRBV3-1/TRBV3-2	-	TRBJ2-1	TRBD1	TGTGCCAGCAGCCAAGATGATCAGGGGGCCTACAATGAGCAGTTCTTC	CASSQDDQGAYNEQFF
TRBV2	few	TRBJ2-5	TRBD2	TGTGCCAGCAGTCAAGTGGCGGGGGGGCAAGAGACCCAGTACTTC	CASSQVAGGQETQYF
TRBV25-1	-	TRBJ2-1	TRBD1	TGTGCCAGCCGACAGGGGCCCACTTACAATGAGCAGTTCTTC	CASRQGPTYNEQFF
TRBV4-2	-	TRBJ1-1	TRBD1	TGTGCCAGCAGCCAAATAGTAGGGACAGTTGCTAACACTGAAGCTTTCTTT	CASSQIVGTVANTEAFF
TRBV4-1	once	TRBJ2-1	TRBD1	TGCGCCAGCAGCCGCTTAACGGGACAGCAATACAATGAGCAGTTCTTC	CASSRLTGQQYNEQFF
TRBV10-3	-	TRBJ1-3	TRBD1	TGTGCCATCAGTGAGACTGGAGGGACAGCTGGAAACACCATATATTTT	CAISETGGTAGNTIYF
TRBV19	-	TRBJ1-4	-	TGTGCCAGGGACACAACTAATGAAAAACTGTTTTTT	CARDTTNEKLFF
TRBV5-5	-	TRBJ1-3	TRBD1	TGTGCCAGCAGCTTGGGGACAACAGGGGACAACTCTGGAAACACCATATATTTT	CASSLGTTGDNSGNTIYF
TRBV18	-	TRBJ2-5	-	TGTGCCAGCTCACCTGGAACAGGCCTTGTGAGAGGAGCCCAGTACTTC	CASSPGTGLVRGAQYF
TRBV5-6	few	TRBJ1-1	-	TGTGCCAGCAGCTTGAGGGGGAGAGGGACTGAAGCTTTCTTT	CASSLRGRGTEAFF
TRBV7-2	-	TRBJ1-4	-	TGTGCCAGCAGCTTAGGAGGGAGAGATGAAAAACTGTTTTTT	CASSLGGRDEKLFF
TRBV7-9	-	TRBJ2-3	TRBD2	TGTGCCAGCAGCTTATTCACTAGCGGTTACACAGATACGCAGTATTTT	CASSLFTSGYTDTQYF
TRBV6-1	once	TRBJ2-1	TRBD2	TGTGCCAGCAGTGAATCGAGGACTAGCGGGTTCTTC	CASSESRTSGFF
TRBV3-1/TRBV3-2	-	TRBJ1-2	TRBD1	TGTGCCAGCAGCCCCCTGGGGACAGACCACTATGGCTACACCTTC	CASSPLGTDHYGYTF
TRBV19	-	TRBJ2-3	-	TGTGCCAGTAGTCTCCCCGGAGGTTCTAGCACAGATACGCAGTATTTT	CASSLPGGSSTDTQYF
TRBV5-6	-	TRBJ2-7	-	TGTGCCAGCAGCTTTACAGGCGAGCAGTACTTC	CASSFTGEQYF
TRBV2	-	TRBJ1-3	-	TGTGCCAGCATCCTCTCGGCAGGCCACTCTGGAAACACCATATATTTT	CASILSAGHSGNTIYF
TRBV6-1	-	TRBJ1-5	-	TGTGCCAGCAGTGAGGCAGGGGGCAATCAGCCCCAGCATTTT	CASSEAGGNQPQHF
TRBV2	-	TRBJ2-2	-	TGTGCCAGCAGGTTAGAGTTCGGGGAGCTGTTTTTT	CASRLEFGELFF
TRBV20-1	-	TRBJ1-5	-	TGCAGTGCTAGTATCTCAAAGGTTGGGAGTCAGCCCCAGCATTTT	CSASISKVGSQPQHF
TRBV29-1	-	TRBJ1-5	TRBD1	TGCAGCGCGGGGGGGACAGGACCCAATCAGCCCCAGCATTTT	CSAGGTGPNQPQHF
TRBV9	-	TRBJ2-1	-	TGTGCCAGCAGCCCCCGACTAGAGGGGCACAATGAGCAGTTCTTC	CASSPRLEGHNEQFF
TRBV27	-	TRBJ1-4	TRBD1	TGTGCCAGCAGCAAAACAGGGGGTTATGAAAAACTGTTTTTT	CASSKTGGYEKLFF
TRBV3-1/TRBV3-2	-	TRBJ2-3	TRBD2	TGTGCCAGCAGCCAATCTAGCGGGGGGCTGGGAACAGATACGCAGTATTTT	CASSQSSGGLGTDTQYF
TRBV5-8	-	TRBJ2-7	TRBD2	TGTGCCAGCAGCTTCGGGACTATGGCCTACGAGCAGTACTTC	CASSFGTMAYEQYF
TRBV12-3/TRBV12-4	few	TRBJ1-2	-	TGTGCCAGCAAATTAGGGAGCTATGGCTACACCTTC	CASKLGSYGYTF
TRBV28	-	TRBJ1-5	TRBD1	TGTGCCAGCACCCCATCGATTCGTACAGGGGATCAGCCCCAGCATTTT	CASTPSIRTGDQPQHF
TRBV7-2	-	TRBJ1-1	TRBD1	TGTGCCAGCAGTCGGACAGGGGGCACTGAAGCTTTCTTT	CASSRTGGTEAFF
TRBV11-1	-	TRBJ1-1	-	TGTGCCAGCAAACCCTCAGCAGGTCTCACTGAAGCTTTCTTT	CASKPSAGLTEAFF